Below are 24 T cell receptor beta chains sequenced from a single sample in a study of blood T cell repertoires in COVID-19. TCRdb's table, derived via immunoSEQ multiplex PCR, lists solely in-frame clones and lacks some. This table has about 170,000 clones, under 85% appearing once. The sequenced sample was peripheral blood. These receptors were obtained from a man aged 55 to 69 who had recovered from COVID-19.

The chain is built from TRBV2 and TRBJ2-3, with TRBD2 matching over 15 bases. This CDR3 is 18 amino acids long. V was clipped by 6 bases and J by 3 bases; unmatched bases: 10. Per germline, CDR1 SNHLY and CDR2 FYNNEI. CDR3 sequence (DNA): TGTGCCAGCAGGGTCGGACTAGCGGGGGGGCTGACGACAGATACGCAGTATTTT. It specifies CASRVGLAGGLTTDTQYF.

V usage is TRBV5-4 and J usage is TRBJ2-5, with D possibly being TRBD1 (6 bases). Germline lookup yields CDR1 SGHNT and CDR2 YYREEE (reference sequence). Trimming took 2 bases from V and 1 from J, leaving 6 bases between them. The CDR3 length is 13 residues. The CDR3 is CASSLQGQETQYF. Written as DNA, the CDR3 is TGTGCCAGCAGCTTACAGGGCCAAGAGACCCAGTACTTC.

The chain has TRBV5-5 and TRBJ1-5, with 11 bases identical to TRBD1. This CDR3 has 16 amino acids. Losses at the gene ends were 4 bases for V and 5 bases for J; bases not matched to a gene: 8. In germline, CDR1 is SGHKS, CDR2 YYEKEE (reference sequence). The CDR3 spells CASSPWTGGADQPQHF. Here the CDR3 DNA reads TGTGCCAGCAGCCCGTGGACAGGGGGCGCAGATCAGCCCCAGCATTTT. The full variable domain, rest sourced from reference TRBV5-5 and TRBJ1-5, is DAGVTQSPTHLIKTRGQQVTLRCSPISGHKSVSWYQQVLGQGPQFIFQYYEKEERGRGNFPDRFSARQFPNYSSELNVNALLLGDSALYLCASSPWTGGADQPQHFGDGTRLSIL.

The V call is TRBV5-1, the J call TRBJ2-3; D is ambiguous. With 0 bases removed from V and 2 bases from J, the gap between germline ends came to 7 bases. The CDR3 is 14 amino acids. Germline CDR1 is SGHRS and CDR2 is YFSETQ. CDR3 DNA: TGCGCCAGCAGCTTGGCGGTGAACACAGATACGCAGTATTTT. Amino acids: CASSLAVNTDTQYF. Using reference TRBV5-1 and TRBJ2-3 for the parts outside the CDR3, the full variable domain is KAGVTQTPRYLIKTRGQQVTLSCSPISGHRSVSWYQQTPGQGLQFLFEYFSETQRNKGNFPGRFSGRQFSNSRSEMNVSTLELGDSALYLCASSLAVNTDTQYFGPGTRLTVL.

V and J are TRBV10-3 and TRBJ2-1; D gene unclear. The length of the CDR3 is 12 residues. V lost 6 bases and J 6 bases, leaving 9 bases between the germline ends. Per the germline V gene, CDR1 is ENHRY and CDR2 is SYGVKD. The DNA of the CDR3 is TGTGCCATCAGGCCCGACTCCAATGAGCAGTTCTTC. Protein sequence: CAIRPDSNEQFF.

The V and J genes are TRBV11-3 and TRBJ1-1; possible D gene TRBD1, 5 bases. In germline, CDR1 is SGHNT, CDR2 YENEEA. V was pared by 0 bases and J by 3 bases, with 17 bases between. This CDR3 spans 17 amino acids. CDR3 sequence (DNA): TGTGCCAGCAGCTTAGACCCACCCCAGGGTGGGGACACTGAAGCTTTCTTT. Residues: CASSLDPPQGGDTEAFF.

This chain uses TRBV2 with TRBJ1-1; D remains ambiguous. V lost 7 bases, J lost 1 base, and 13 bases lay in between. The CDR3 sequence is 14 residues long. The germline gives CDR1 SNHLY, CDR2 FYNNEI. The CDR3 DNA reads as TGTGCCAGCACAGTCCAGGCCGCGAACACTGAAGCTTTCTTT. It is translated as CASTVQAANTEAFF. Based on the CDR3 plus reference TRBV2 and TRBJ1-1, the full variable domain is EPEVTQTPSHQVTQMGQEVILRCVPISNHLYFYWYRQILGQKVEFLVSFYNNEISEKSEIFDDQFSVERPDGSNFTLKIRSTKLEDSAMYFCASTVQAANTEAFFGQGTRLTVV.

V usage is TRBV10-3 and J usage is TRBJ1-6; D may be TRBD1 (5 bases). This CDR3 is built from 13 residues. The germline CDR1 and CDR2 sequences are ENHRY and SYGVKD. V lost 11 bases to trimming and J lost 7 bases, with 15 bases between them. DNA for the CDR3: TGTGCCTCAACCGGGAGGGACAATTCACCCCTCCACTTT. Translation: CASTGRDNSPLHF.

This clone was seen a handful of times. The V and J genes are TRBV28 and TRBJ1-1, with 7 bases aligning to TRBD1. There are 14 residues in the CDR3. Germline CDR1 and CDR2: MDHEN and SYDVKM. Losses at the gene ends were 1 base for V and 3 bases for J; bases not matched to a gene: 2. This CDR3 is CASSLSQGDTEAFF. Here the CDR3 DNA reads TGTGCCAGCAGTTTATCCCAGGGGGACACTGAAGCTTTCTTT. The full variable domain, its missing parts supplied by reference TRBV28 and TRBJ1-1, is DVKVTQSSRYLVKRTGEKVFLECVQDMDHENMFWYRQDPGLGLRLIYFSYDVKMKEKGDIPEGYSVSREKKERFSLILESASTNQTSMYLCASSLSQGDTEAFFGQGTRLTVV.

The gene calls are TRBV21-1 and TRBJ2-7; no check of the table's D call, TRBD2, against the DNA was made. TRBV21-1 corresponds to a pseudogene. The CDR3 totals 14 residues. CDR3 sequence: CASRKTSGGYEQYF. The CDR3 DNA reads TGTGCCAGCAGAAAGACTAGCGGGGGTTACGAGCAGTACTTC.

The chain recombines TRBV24-1 with TRBJ2-2; 8 bases are a match to TRBD1. The CDR3 has 15 amino acids. The germline V gene has CDR1 KGHDR and CDR2 SFDVKD. The junction had 2 bases not matched to a gene; V was cut back by 5 bases and J by 1 base. The CDR3 DNA sequence: TGTGCCACCAGTGTGGGGACAGGGAACACCGGGGAGCTGTTTTTT. It codes for CATSVGTGNTGELFF.

This chain links TRBV9 with TRBJ2-1; 7 bases line up with TRBD2. J gave up 0 bases and V 3 bases, and 0 bases lay outside the gene matches. Germline V gives CDR1 SGDLS, CDR2 YYNGEE. The CDR3 spans 14 residues. In DNA form, the CDR3 reads TGTGCCAGCAGCGCGGGGGGCTCCTACAATGAGCAGTTCTTC. Translation: CASSAGGSYNEQFF. Combining the CDR3 with reference TRBV9 and TRBJ2-1 gives the whole variable domain DSGVTQTPKHLITATGQRVTLRCSPRSGDLSVYWYQQSLDQGLQFLIQYYNGEERAKGNILERFSAQQFPDLHSELNLSSLELGDSALYFCASSAGGSYNEQFFGPGTRLTVL.

Here the CDR3 reads CASSGGGALGEQFF. The CDR3 DNA reads as TGCGCCAGCAGCGGGGGCGGCGCGTTGGGTGAGCAGTTCTTC. The chain uses TRBV5-1 and TRBJ2-1; the D gene is possibly TRBD1 (6 bases). Trimming pared 4 bases from V and 9 bases from J, leaving 17 bases between. CDR3 length: 14 residues. Germline V gives CDR1 SGHRS, CDR2 YFSETQ.

The chain recombines TRBV18 with TRBJ2-3; 9 nucleotides agree with TRBD1. Trimming at V came to 2 bases and at J to 4 bases, leaving 7 bases not matched to a gene. CDR3 length: 16 amino acids. Looked up from germline, CDR1 is KGHSH and CDR2 is LQKENI. CDR3 nucleotides: TGTGCCAGCTCACCAGAGGCGACAGGGGGGGCAGATACGCAGTATTTT. It translates to CASSPEATGGADTQYF.

This chain links TRBV12-3 or TRBV12-4 with TRBJ2-1, with 9 bases fitting TRBD1. Unmatched junction bases numbered 3, after V lost 8 bases and J lost 10 bases. The CDR3 consists of 11 residues. Written as DNA, the CDR3 is TGTGCCAGCTACAGGGGGCGGGAGCAGTTCTTC. It encodes CASYRGREQFF.

This clone was seen only once. The rearrangement uses TRBV7-2 and TRBJ1-5, with D perhaps TRBD1 (5 bases). The V gene's germline CDR1 is SGHTA and CDR2 FQGNSA. The V and J ends lost 5 bases and 7 bases respectively, with 18 bases between them. The CDR3 spans 15 residues. As DNA, the CDR3 is TGTGCCAGCAGCCCAAGGACGGGAGGGGACCAGCCCCAGCATTTT. It translates to CASSPRTGGDQPQHF. The complete variable domain, with remaining parts taken from reference TRBV7-2 and TRBJ1-5, reads GAGVSQSPSNKVTEKGKDVELRCDPISGHTALYWYRQSLGQGLEFLIYFQGNSAPDKSGLPSDRFSAERTGGSVSTLTIQRTQQEDSAVYLCASSPRTGGDQPQHFGDGTRLSIL.

This chain links TRBV7-3 with TRBJ2-2, with TRBD2 matching over 7 bases. J gave up 5 bases and V 10 bases, and 7 bases lay outside the gene matches. The CDR3 is 13 amino acids. Germline V gene lookup returns CDR1 SGHTA and CDR2 FQGTGA. The CDR3 loop reads CATATSQTGELFF. The DNA of the CDR3 is TGTGCCACCGCGACTAGCCAGACCGGGGAGCTGTTTTTT.

This chain connects TRBV30 to TRBJ1-1; D is undetermined. This CDR3 has 13 amino acids. Trimming stripped 1 base from V and 7 bases from J, with 13 bases between. Germline CDR1 reads GTSNPN; CDR2 reads SVGIG (reference sequence). This CDR3 is CAWSDLGSIEAFF. The CDR3 DNA reads TGTGCCTGGAGTGACCTAGGGAGTATTGAAGCTTTCTTT.

This clone was found a few times. V is TRBV4-3 and J is TRBJ1-2; no clear D. The ends were cut back, 1 base at V and 4 bases at J, with 7 bases in the middle. Per the germline V gene, CDR1 is LGHNA and CDR2 is YSLEER. CDR3 length: 13 amino acids. The DNA for the CDR3 is TGCGCCAGCAGCCAAGTTCCCCTCTATGGCTACACCTTC. Amino acid sequence: CASSQVPLYGYTF.

J is TRBJ1-3 and V is TRBV6-5; 7 nucleotides line up with TRBD1. The CDR3 is made up of 16 amino acids. V lost 0 bases and J lost 4; bases outside the gene matches: 6. The germline V gene encodes CDR1 MNHEY and CDR2 SVGAGI. The CDR3 loop is CASSYSDRARGNTIYF. CDR3 nucleotides: TGTGCCAGCAGTTACTCTGACAGGGCTCGCGGAAACACCATATATTTT.

The chain uses TRBV6-5 and TRBJ1-6; unclear D gene. V was cut by 5 bases and J by 10 bases, with 15 bases left in between. Germline lookup yields CDR1 MNHEY and CDR2 SVGAGI. This CDR3 comprises 14 residues. CDR3 sequence reads: CASSTDLRRSPLHF. CDR3 nucleotides: TGTGCCAGCAGTACGGACTTGAGGAGATCACCCCTCCACTTT.

The J gene is TRBJ1-1, the V gene TRBV9; maybe TRBD1 (5 bases). Germline V CDR1 and CDR2: SGDLS, YYNGEE. V was shortened by 5 bases and J by 3 bases, with 17 bases between the two germline ends. This CDR3 is 15 amino acids long. The DNA of the CDR3 is TGTGCCAGCAGTCAGGGATGGGATGAGGACACTGAAGCTTTCTTT. This sequence encodes CASSQGWDEDTEAFF.

J is TRBJ1-3 and V is TRBV3-1 (or the pseudogene TRBV3-2), with D hard to call. V was clipped by 1 base and J by 4 bases, with 14 bases between them. CDR1 is LGHDT, CDR2 YNNKEL, per germline (reference sequence). This CDR3 comprises 16 residues. CDR3 in DNA: TGTGCCAGCAGCCAAGGAAGCGGACGTAAGGGAAACACCATATATTTT. This translates into CASSQGSGRKGNTIYF.

This chain connects TRBV5-1 to TRBJ2-5; D is perhaps TRBD2 (6 bases). Germline V CDR1 and CDR2: SGHRS, YFSETQ. The ends were cut back, 1 base at V and 1 base at J, with 11 bases in the middle. The CDR3 totals 15 residues. CDR3 bases: TGCGCCAGCAGCTTGCGGGGGACCCTCCAAGAGACCCAGTACTTC. Protein product: CASSLRGTLQETQYF.